Sequencing of this T cell receptor (beta chain) was carried out in a study of cytotoxic CD8 clonotypes in ibrutinib-treated CLL (dated by TCRdb to the early 2020s). Some background on the complete study: The cohort included around 16 treatment-naive and approximately twelve relapsed/refractory patients; around 18 were IGHV unmutated. Responses were partial in roughly 24 patients and complete in 2; after median 68 months follow-up, roughly 14 stayed in remission and approximately twelve progressed. The response samples were drawn at a median of approximately 11 months into treatment, with a range of about 6 to 36 months. On average, each sample yielded 255,043 productive templates and about 94,000 productive rearrangements. Longitudinal samples were available for about 30% of the roughly 90 trial participants. Cryopreserved peripheral blood mononuclear cells were obtained prior to treatment, at the time of response, and at either disease progression or sustained remission. Patients were still on ibrutinib when every remission and progressive disease sample was collected.

On this clone: The clone's antigen remains unknown. No per-base quality is available; no much larger clone lies one base away.

Results the study describes overall, beyond this receptor: Baseline clonality was found to be higher than that of age-matched healthy donors and was strongly correlated with circulating CD8+ T-cell counts. Lymph node repertoires were not examined, and the timing of sampling was not matched between patients in sustained remission and those whose disease progressed. At ibrutinib response clonality went up, during sustained remission it held steady, and at progression it dropped back toward baseline. Public clonotypes were rare and either shrank or stayed stable during treatment, and the rise in clonality at ibrutinib response reflected expansion of private clonotypes.

The goal of deep resolution MiSeq sequencing was a depth between 1 in 1 million and 1 in 200,000 T cells, and coverage averaged 10x per clonotype. The immunoSEQ hsTCRB Kit was used to generate the TCR beta libraries. Processing in the source paper ran as follows. Data were analyzed with ImmunoSEQ Data Assistant and ImmunoSEQ Analyzer, with V, D and J genes assigned per IMGT definitions. Clonality, which ranges from 0 to 1, was calculated by subtracting the normalized Shannon entropy of productive rearrangement frequencies from one. Only overrepresented clonotypes making up at least 0.05% of the repertoire of each patient were included in the public clonotype analysis. About a dozen repertoires from age-matched healthy donors, obtained from immuneACCESS, served as clonality controls. Drawn from immuneACCESS, this table holds only the in-frame rearrangements with V and J called that TCRdb kept. Clones are partly lost; checked studies trace under half to an unresolved V gene and leave the rest unexplained. For V, J and clone size, that table is used; D and trimming come from the DNA. The sample records approximately 120,000 clones, less than 90% of which are singletons. The leading ten clones occupy roughly 3.5% of the sample.

The time point label on this specimen signifies: approximately 25 months on ibrutinib. For TCR beta library preparation, approximately 2.2 micrograms of genomic DNA were isolated from cryopreserved PBMCs. Longitudinal blood samples from CLL patients receiving ibrutinib monotherapy were subjected to high-throughput TCR beta sequencing. The patients took part in an open-label, single-center phase 2 trial of ibrutinib monotherapy. V loses 7 bases, J loses 11 bases, and the germline ends lie 14 bases apart. Reading from cysteine to phenylalanine, the CDR3 counts 11 amino acids. Only the CDR3 DNA is retained, 33 bases long and in frame from the first base. The germline V gene (reference sequence) sets CDR1 to LNHDA and CDR2 to SQIVND.

The starting material was PBMCs, obtained after 24 months of ibrutinib treatment. The V and J genes are TRBV19 and TRBJ1-1, and perhaps TRBD1 as D gene, on 5 matching bases. The TCR originated in a human donor with chronic lymphocytic leukemia. Read as DNA, the sequence is TGTGCCAGTAAGGTTGCAGGGCGGGCTTTCTTT. Translated, it gives CASKVAGRAFF.